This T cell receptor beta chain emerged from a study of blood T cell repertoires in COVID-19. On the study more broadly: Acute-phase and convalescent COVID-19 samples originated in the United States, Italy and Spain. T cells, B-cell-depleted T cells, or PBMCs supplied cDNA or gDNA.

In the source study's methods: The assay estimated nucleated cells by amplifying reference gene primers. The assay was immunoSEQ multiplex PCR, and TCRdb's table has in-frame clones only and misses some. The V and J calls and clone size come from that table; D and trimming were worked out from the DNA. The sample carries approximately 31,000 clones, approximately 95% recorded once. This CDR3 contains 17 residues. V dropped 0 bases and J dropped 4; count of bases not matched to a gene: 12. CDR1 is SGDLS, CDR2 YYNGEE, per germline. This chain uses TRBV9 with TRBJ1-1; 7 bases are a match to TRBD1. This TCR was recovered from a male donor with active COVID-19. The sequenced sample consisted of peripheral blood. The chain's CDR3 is CASSVDPKEGASTEAFF. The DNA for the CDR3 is TGTGCCAGCAGCGTAGACCCAAAGGAGGGGGCGAGCACTGAAGCTTTCTTT.